This is a list of T cell receptor beta chains from one sample in a study of blood T cell repertoires in COVID-19. The data were produced by immunoSEQ multiplex PCR, yet TCRdb's version contains in-frame clones alone and is incomplete. This table has under 400,000 clones, approximately 87% appearing once. The sample consisted of peripheral blood. The receptors originated from a woman aged 25 to 39 with COVID-19, enrolled during active disease. The CDR3 runs from the conserved cysteine through the conserved F or W. D genes are given only for firm matches. Size is stated for part of the rows, as once, few or many counts, or as a class when the clone is expanded.

CDR3	DNA	J	size	V	D
CASSIGQGFDSPLHF	TGTGCCAGCAGCATAGGACAGGGTTTCGATTCACCCCTCCACTTT	TRBJ1-6	-	TRBV5-4	TRBD1
CASSLKTGGKDEQYF	TGTGCCAGCAGCCTGAAGACAGGGGGCAAGGACGAGCAGTACTTC	TRBJ2-7	-	TRBV9	TRBD1
CASSEERGRYEQYF	TGTGCCAGCAGTGAAGAGCGGGGCCGCTACGAGCAGTACTTC	TRBJ2-7	-	TRBV6-1	TRBD2
CAWTGTGRNEQYF	TGTGCCTGGACCGGGACAGGGAGAAACGAGCAGTACTTC	TRBJ2-7	-	TRBV30	TRBD1
CSVGGQGSGYTF	TGCAGCGTTGGGGGGCAGGGAAGTGGCTACACCTTC	TRBJ1-2	-	TRBV29-1	-
CAIMAADRVERTEAFF	TGTGCCATCATGGCGGCAGACAGGGTGGAGAGGACTGAAGCTTTCTTT	TRBJ1-1	few	TRBV10-3	TRBD1
CASSSTGNTEAFF	TGTGCCAGTAGTTCAACGGGGAACACTGAAGCTTTCTTT	TRBJ1-1	-	TRBV19	-
CASSLEGTFNQPQHF	TGCGCCAGCAGCTTGGAGGGGACTTTCAATCAGCCCCAGCATTTT	TRBJ1-5	once	TRBV5-1	-
CAISLQGALGTEAFF	TGTGCCATCAGTTTACAGGGGGCTTTGGGGACTGAAGCTTTCTTT	TRBJ1-1	-	TRBV10-3	TRBD1
CASSFGSTYNEQFF	TGTGCCAGCAGTTTCGGGAGTACCTACAATGAGCAGTTCTTC	TRBJ2-1	-	TRBV28	-
CASSLRDEQFF	TGTGCCAGCAGCTTGAGGGATGAGCAGTTCTTC	TRBJ2-1	-	TRBV11-3	-
CASSPTGTSGGDTQYF	TGTGCCAGCAGCCCAACGGGGACTAGCGGTGGGGATACGCAGTATTTT	TRBJ2-3	-	TRBV13	TRBD2
CAWSGEGINYGYTF	TGTGCCTGGAGTGGGGAGGGAATTAACTATGGCTACACCTTC	TRBJ1-2	-	TRBV30	-
CASSRRDRGNYGYTF	TGTGCCAGCAGTCGCCGGGACAGGGGGAACTATGGCTACACCTTC	TRBJ1-2	-	TRBV28	TRBD1
CASSFGQGYTEAFF	TGTGCCAGCAGCTTCGGGCAGGGTTACACTGAAGCTTTCTTT	TRBJ1-1	-	TRBV5-6	-
CASSGDSTGELFF	TGTGCCAGCAGCGGCGACAGCACCGGGGAGCTGTTTTTT	TRBJ2-2	-	TRBV11-2	-
CASSLAGGGNQPQHF	TGCGCCAGCAGCTTGGCGGGGGGCGGCAATCAGCCCCAGCATTTT	TRBJ1-5	-	TRBV5-1	-
CASSPQSNGNEKLFF	TGTGCCAGCTCACCGCAGTCGAATGGTAATGAAAAACTGTTTTTT	TRBJ1-4	-	TRBV18	-
CASSHPGTGLSYEQYF	TGTGCCAGCAGCCATCCCGGGACAGGGCTTTCCTACGAGCAGTACTTC	TRBJ2-7	-	TRBV7-8	TRBD1
CASSYSIAGNQPQHF	TGTGCCAGCAGTTACTCGATTGCGGGCAATCAGCCCCAGCATTTT	TRBJ1-5	-	TRBV6-2/TRBV6-3	-
CASGLFGSGRADTQYF	TGTGCTAGTGGTTTGTTCGGTAGCGGGAGAGCAGATACGCAGTATTTT	TRBJ2-3	-	TRBV12-5	TRBD2
CASSDGQADEKLFF	TGTGCCAGCAGTGATGGACAGGCAGACGAAAAACTGTTTTTT	TRBJ1-4	-	TRBV2	TRBD1
CASSLFAGGYNEQFF	TGTGCCAGCAGCTTATTCGCGGGAGGCTACAATGAGCAGTTCTTC	TRBJ2-1	-	TRBV7-6	TRBD2
CASSGAGDTEAFF	TGTGCCAGCAGTGGCGCAGGGGACACTGAAGCTTTCTTT	TRBJ1-1	few	TRBV25-1	-
CASSRDRPSSYNEQFF	TGTGCCAGCAGTAGAGACAGGCCGAGCTCCTACAATGAGCAGTTCTTC	TRBJ2-1	-	TRBV28	-
CASSYYVTGANVLTF	TGTGCCAGCAGTTACTATGTAACTGGGGCCAACGTCCTGACTTTC	TRBJ2-6	-	TRBV6-5	-
CASSLGGSGETQYF	TGTGCCAGCAGCTTGGGCGGGAGTGGTGAGACCCAGTACTTC	TRBJ2-5	-	TRBV7-3	TRBD2
CASSRDRNSPLHF	TGTGCCAGCAGCAGGGACAGAAATTCACCCCTCCACTTT	TRBJ1-6	-	TRBV7-3	TRBD1
CASSIGSGAIQPQHF	TGTGCCAGTAGTATTGGTAGTGGGGCCATTCAGCCCCAGCATTTT	TRBJ1-5	-	TRBV19	-
CASSLDRGEKLFF	TGTGCCAGCAGCTTAGACAGGGGGGAAAAACTGTTTTTT	TRBJ1-4	-	TRBV7-7	TRBD1
CASSPTRQGPTYEQYF	TGCGCCAGCAGTCCCACGCGGCAGGGCCCTACCTACGAGCAGTACTTC	TRBJ2-7	-	TRBV23-1	-
CASSIQGAGEKLFF	TGTGCCAGTAGTATACAGGGGGCAGGTGAAAAACTGTTTTTT	TRBJ1-4	once	TRBV19	TRBD1
CASSNRAAGELFF	TGTGCCAGCAGCAACAGGGCCGCCGGGGAGCTGTTTTTT	TRBJ2-2	few	TRBV6-2/TRBV6-3	-
CASSSWDSPAYEQYF	TGTGCCAGCAGTTCCTGGGACAGTCCCGCCTACGAGCAGTACTTC	TRBJ2-7	-	TRBV27	TRBD1
CASSISGTYETQYF	TGTGCCAGTAGTATAAGCGGGACATATGAGACCCAGTACTTC	TRBJ2-5	-	TRBV19	-
CASSHRDREHEQYF	TGTGCCAGCAGTCACCGGGACAGGGAGCACGAGCAGTACTTC	TRBJ2-7	-	TRBV28	TRBD1
CASSTPGQIYEQYF	TGCGCCAGCAGCACGCCGGGACAGATTTACGAGCAGTACTTC	TRBJ2-7	-	TRBV5-1	TRBD1
CASSPGGYNEQFF	TGTGCCAGCTCACCCGGGGGTTACAATGAGCAGTTCTTC	TRBJ2-1	-	TRBV18	-
CATSRDRRGQANTGELFF	TGTGCCACCAGCAGAGACAGGAGGGGACAGGCGAACACCGGGGAGCTGTTTTTT	TRBJ2-2	-	TRBV15	TRBD1
CASSEDRGITEAFF	TGTGCCAGCAGTGAGGACAGGGGGATTACTGAAGCTTTCTTT	TRBJ1-1	-	TRBV2	TRBD1
CASGQMNTEAFF	TGTGCCTCGGGACAGATGAACACTGAAGCTTTCTTT	TRBJ1-1	-	TRBV19	TRBD1
CASSLASSYNEQFF	TGTGCCAGCAGCCTAGCGAGCTCCTACAATGAGCAGTTCTTC	TRBJ2-1	once	TRBV27	-
CASSRDRAVGANVLTF	TGTGCCAGCAGCCGCGACAGGGCGGTTGGGGCCAACGTCCTGACTTTC	TRBJ2-6	-	TRBV13	TRBD1
CASSLALGAGDLEQFF	TGTGCCAGCAGCTTGGCGTTGGGAGCGGGAGATCTTGAGCAGTTCTTC	TRBJ2-1	once	TRBV5-6	TRBD2
CSASGGGEQFF	TGCAGTGCTTCAGGGGGTGGTGAGCAGTTCTTC	TRBJ2-1	-	TRBV20-1	TRBD1
CASSVVGEGTDTQYF	TGTGCCAGCAGCGTAGTGGGGGAGGGCACAGATACGCAGTATTTT	TRBJ2-3	-	TRBV9	-
CASSLYGGTQPQHF	TGTGCCAGCAGTTTATACGGGGGTACCCAGCCCCAGCATTTT	TRBJ1-5	-	TRBV27	-
CASSSDRVHSGNTIYF	TGTGCCAGCAGCTCGGACAGGGTCCACTCTGGAAACACCATATATTTT	TRBJ1-3	-	TRBV7-8	TRBD1
CASSQTGGGYTF	TGCGCCAGCAGCCAAACAGGGGGCGGCTACACCTTC	TRBJ1-2	-	TRBV3-1/TRBV3-2	TRBD1
CASTRGQNTEAFF	TGTGCCAGCACCCGGGGACAGAACACTGAAGCTTTCTTT	TRBJ1-1	-	TRBV12-3/TRBV12-4	-
CASSLAGSNQPQHF	TGTGCCAGCAGCTTGGCAGGGAGCAATCAGCCCCAGCATTTT	TRBJ1-5	-	TRBV5-6	-
CASSDRLAGDHNEQFF	TGTGCCAGCAGTGACCGACTAGCGGGAGACCACAATGAGCAGTTCTTC	TRBJ2-1	-	TRBV6-1	TRBD2
CASSIGQVPGANVLTF	TGTGCCAGTAGTATTGGACAGGTCCCAGGGGCCAACGTCCTGACTTTC	TRBJ2-6	-	TRBV19	TRBD1
CAWTTTRYEQYF	TGTGCCTGGACCACGACCAGGTACGAGCAGTACTTC	TRBJ2-7	-	TRBV30	-